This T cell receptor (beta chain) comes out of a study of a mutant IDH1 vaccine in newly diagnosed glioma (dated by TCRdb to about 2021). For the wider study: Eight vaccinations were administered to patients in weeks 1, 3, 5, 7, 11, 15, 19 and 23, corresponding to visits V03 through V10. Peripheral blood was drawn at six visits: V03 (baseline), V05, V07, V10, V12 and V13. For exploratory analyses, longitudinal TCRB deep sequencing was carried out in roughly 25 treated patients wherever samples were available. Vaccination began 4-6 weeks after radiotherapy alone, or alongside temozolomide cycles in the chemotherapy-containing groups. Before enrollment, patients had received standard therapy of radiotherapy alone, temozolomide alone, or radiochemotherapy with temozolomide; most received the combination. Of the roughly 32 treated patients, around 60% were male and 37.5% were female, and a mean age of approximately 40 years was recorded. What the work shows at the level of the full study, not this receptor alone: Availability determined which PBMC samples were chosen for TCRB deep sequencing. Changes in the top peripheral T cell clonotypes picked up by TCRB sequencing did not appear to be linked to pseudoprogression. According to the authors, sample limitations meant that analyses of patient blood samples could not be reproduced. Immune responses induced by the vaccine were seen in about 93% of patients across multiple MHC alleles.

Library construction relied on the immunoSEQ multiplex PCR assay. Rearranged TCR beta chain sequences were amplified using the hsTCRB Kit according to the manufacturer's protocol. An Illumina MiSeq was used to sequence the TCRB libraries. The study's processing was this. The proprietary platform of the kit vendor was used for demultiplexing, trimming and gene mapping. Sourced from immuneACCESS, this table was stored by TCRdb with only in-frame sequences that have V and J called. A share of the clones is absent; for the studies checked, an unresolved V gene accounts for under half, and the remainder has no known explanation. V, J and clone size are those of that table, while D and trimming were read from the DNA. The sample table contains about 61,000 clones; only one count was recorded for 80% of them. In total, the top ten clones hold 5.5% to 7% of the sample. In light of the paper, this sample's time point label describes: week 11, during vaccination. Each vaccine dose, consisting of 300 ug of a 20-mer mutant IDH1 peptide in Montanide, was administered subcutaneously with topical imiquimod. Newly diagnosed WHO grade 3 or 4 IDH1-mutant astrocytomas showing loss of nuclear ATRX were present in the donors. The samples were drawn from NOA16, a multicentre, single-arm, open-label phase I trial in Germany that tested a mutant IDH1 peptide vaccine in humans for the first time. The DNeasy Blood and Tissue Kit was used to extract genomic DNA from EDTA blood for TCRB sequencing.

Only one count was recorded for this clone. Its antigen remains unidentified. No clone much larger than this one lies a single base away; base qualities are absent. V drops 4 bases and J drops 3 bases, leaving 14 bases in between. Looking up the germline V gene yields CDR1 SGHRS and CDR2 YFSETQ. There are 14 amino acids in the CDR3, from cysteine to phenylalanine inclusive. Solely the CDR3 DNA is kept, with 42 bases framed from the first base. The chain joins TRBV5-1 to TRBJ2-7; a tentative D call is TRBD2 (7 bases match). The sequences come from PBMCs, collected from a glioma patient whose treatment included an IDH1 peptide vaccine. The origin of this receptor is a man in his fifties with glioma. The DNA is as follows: TGCGCCAGCAGCCCCGAAGCGGGACACTACGAGCAGTACTTC. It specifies CASSPEAGHYEQYF.